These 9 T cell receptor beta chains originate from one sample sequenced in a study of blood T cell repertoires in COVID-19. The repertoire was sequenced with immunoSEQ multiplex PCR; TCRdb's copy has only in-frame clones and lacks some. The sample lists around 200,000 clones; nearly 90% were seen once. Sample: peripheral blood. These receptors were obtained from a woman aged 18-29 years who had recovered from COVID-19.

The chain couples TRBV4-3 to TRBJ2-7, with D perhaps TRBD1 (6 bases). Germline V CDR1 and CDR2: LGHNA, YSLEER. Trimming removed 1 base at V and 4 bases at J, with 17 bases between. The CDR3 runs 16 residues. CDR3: CASSQAGAGSPYEQYF. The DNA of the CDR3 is TGCGCCAGCAGCCAAGCAGGGGCTGGGTCCCCTTACGAGCAGTACTTC.

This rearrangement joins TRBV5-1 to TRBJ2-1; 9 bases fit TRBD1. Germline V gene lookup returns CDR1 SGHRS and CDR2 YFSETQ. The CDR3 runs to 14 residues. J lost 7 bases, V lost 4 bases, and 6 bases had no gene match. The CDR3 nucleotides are TGCGCCAGCAGCCCCTGGACAGGGGTGAATGAGCAGTTCTTC. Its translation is CASSPWTGVNEQFF. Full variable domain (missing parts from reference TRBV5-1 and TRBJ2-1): KAGVTQTPRYLIKTRGQQVTLSCSPISGHRSVSWYQQTPGQGLQFLFEYFSETQRNKGNFPGRFSGRQFSNSRSEMNVSTLELGDSALYLCASSPWTGVNEQFFGPGTRLTVL.

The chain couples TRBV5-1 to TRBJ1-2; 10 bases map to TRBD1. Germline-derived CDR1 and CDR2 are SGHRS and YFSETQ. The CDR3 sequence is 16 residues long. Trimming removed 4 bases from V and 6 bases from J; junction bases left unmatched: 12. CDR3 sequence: CASSPGQGVGQHGYTF. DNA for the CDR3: TGCGCCAGCAGCCCAGGACAGGGGGTAGGGCAGCATGGCTACACCTTC.

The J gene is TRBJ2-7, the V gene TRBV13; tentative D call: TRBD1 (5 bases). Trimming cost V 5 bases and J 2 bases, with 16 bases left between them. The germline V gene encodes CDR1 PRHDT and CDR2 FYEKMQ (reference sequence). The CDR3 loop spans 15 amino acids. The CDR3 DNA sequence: TGTGCCAGCAGCGTCACAGGCCTCCCAACCTACGAGCAGTACTTC. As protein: CASSVTGLPTYEQYF. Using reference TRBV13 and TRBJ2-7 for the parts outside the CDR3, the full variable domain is AAGVIQSPRHLIKEKRETATLKCYPIPRHDTVYWYQQGPGQDPQFLISFYEKMQSDKGSIPDRFSAQQFSDYHSELNMSSLELGDSALYFCASSVTGLPTYEQYFGPGTRLTVT.

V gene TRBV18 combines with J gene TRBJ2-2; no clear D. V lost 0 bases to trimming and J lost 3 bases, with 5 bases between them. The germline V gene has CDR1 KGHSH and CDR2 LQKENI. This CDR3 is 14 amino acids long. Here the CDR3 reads CASSPPSDTGELFF. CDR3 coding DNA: TGTGCCAGCTCACCACCGTCAGACACCGGGGAGCTGTTTTTT. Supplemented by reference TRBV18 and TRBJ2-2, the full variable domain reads NAGVMQNPRHLVRRRGQEARLRCSPMKGHSHVYWYRQLPEEGLKFMVYLQKENIIDESGMPKERFSAEFPKEGPSILRIQQVVRGDSAAYFCASSPPSDTGELFFGEGSRLTVL.

The CDR3 region has the DNA TGTGCCAGCAGCGTAGATATGAACACTGAAGCTTTCTTT. Its translation: CASSVDMNTEAFF. The chain is built from TRBV9 and TRBJ1-1; D is uncertain. CDR3 size: 13 residues. Germline CDR1 SGDLS, CDR2 YYNGEE. The V and J ends lost 0 bases and 0 bases respectively, with 3 bases between them.

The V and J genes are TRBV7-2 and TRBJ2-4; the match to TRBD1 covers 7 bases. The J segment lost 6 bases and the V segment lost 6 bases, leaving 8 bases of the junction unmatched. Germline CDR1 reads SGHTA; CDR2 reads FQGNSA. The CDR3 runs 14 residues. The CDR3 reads CASRSQGSRNIQYF. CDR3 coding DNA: TGTGCCAGCAGGTCACAGGGGTCGAGAAACATTCAGTACTTC.

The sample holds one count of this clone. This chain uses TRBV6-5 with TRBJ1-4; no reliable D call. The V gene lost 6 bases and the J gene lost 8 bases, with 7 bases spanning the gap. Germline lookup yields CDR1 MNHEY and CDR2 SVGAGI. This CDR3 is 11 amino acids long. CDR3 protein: CASRNLEKLFF. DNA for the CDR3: TGTGCCAGCAGAAACTTAGAAAAACTGTTTTTT.

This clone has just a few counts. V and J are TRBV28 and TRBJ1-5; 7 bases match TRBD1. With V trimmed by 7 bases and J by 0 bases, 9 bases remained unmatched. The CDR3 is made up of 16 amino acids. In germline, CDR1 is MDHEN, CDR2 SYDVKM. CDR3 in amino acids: CASTRDSQLSNQPQHF. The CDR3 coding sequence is TGTGCCAGCACCAGGGACAGCCAGCTTAGCAATCAGCCCCAGCATTTT. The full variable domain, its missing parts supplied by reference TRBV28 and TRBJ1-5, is DVKVTQSSRYLVKRTGEKVFLECVQDMDHENMFWYRQDPGLGLRLIYFSYDVKMKEKGDIPEGYSVSREKKERFSLILESASTNQTSMYLCASTRDSQLSNQPQHFGDGTRLSIL.